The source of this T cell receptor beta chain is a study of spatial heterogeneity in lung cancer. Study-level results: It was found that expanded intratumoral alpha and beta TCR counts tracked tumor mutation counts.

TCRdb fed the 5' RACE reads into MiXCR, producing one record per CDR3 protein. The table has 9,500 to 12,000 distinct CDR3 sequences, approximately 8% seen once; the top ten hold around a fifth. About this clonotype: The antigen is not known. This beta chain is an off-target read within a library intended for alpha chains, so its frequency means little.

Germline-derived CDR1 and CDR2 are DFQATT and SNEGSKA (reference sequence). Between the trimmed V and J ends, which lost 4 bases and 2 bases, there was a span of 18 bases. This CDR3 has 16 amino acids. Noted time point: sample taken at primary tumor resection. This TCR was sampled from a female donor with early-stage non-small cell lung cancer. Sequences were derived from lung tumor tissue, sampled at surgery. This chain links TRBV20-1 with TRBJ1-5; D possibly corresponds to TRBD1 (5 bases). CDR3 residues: CSAIGSGGRGNQPQHF. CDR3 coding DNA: TGCAGTGCTATAGGTTCTGGGGGTAGAGGCAATCAGCCCCAGCATTTT.